This T cell receptor beta chain was captured by sequencing in a study of radiotherapy plus CTLA-4 blockade in lung cancer. This clone was seen a few times. Clones were read by immunoSEQ multiplex PCR, and TCRdb kept only the in-frame ones, dropping some. The repertoire holds tens of thousands of clones, with approximately 72% as singletons. Trimming took 3 bases from V and 0 from J, leaving 18 bases between them. The CDR3 spans 16 residues. The V gene's germline CDR1 is GTSNPN and CDR2 SVGIG (reference sequence). The sequenced sample was peripheral blood, obtained from a patient treated with radiotherapy plus ipilimumab. V and J are TRBV30 and TRBJ2-7; D is ambiguous. The source of this sequence is a human donor with non-small cell lung cancer who had stable disease on radiotherapy plus ipilimumab. Here the CDR3 DNA reads TGTGCCTGGAGCCTTCCCACCCGGCAGGTCTCCTACGAGCAGTACTTC. Translation gives CAWSLPTRQVSYEQYF.